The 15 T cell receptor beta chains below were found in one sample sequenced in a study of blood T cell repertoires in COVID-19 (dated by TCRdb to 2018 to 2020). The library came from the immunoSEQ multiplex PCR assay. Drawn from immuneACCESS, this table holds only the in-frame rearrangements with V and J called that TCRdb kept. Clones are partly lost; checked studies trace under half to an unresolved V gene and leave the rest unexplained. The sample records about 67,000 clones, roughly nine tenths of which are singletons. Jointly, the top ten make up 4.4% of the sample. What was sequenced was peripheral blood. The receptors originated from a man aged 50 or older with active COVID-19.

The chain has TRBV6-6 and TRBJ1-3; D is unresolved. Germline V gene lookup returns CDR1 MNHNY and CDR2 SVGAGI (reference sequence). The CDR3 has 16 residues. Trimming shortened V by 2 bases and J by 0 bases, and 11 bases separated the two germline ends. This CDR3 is CASSYDTVISGNTIYF. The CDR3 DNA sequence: TGTGCCAGCAGTTACGACACGGTGATCTCTGGAAACACCATATATTTT.

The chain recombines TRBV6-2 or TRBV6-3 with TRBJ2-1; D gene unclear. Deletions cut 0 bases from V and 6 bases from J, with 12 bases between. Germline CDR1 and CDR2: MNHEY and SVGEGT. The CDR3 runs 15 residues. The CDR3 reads CASSYSTYARNEQFF. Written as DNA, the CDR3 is TGTGCCAGCAGTTACTCGACTTACGCACGCAATGAGCAGTTCTTC.

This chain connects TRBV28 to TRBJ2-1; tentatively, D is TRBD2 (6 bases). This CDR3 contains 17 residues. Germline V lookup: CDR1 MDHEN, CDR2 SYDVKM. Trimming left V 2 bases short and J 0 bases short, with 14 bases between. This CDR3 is CASSLDWRESSYNEQFF. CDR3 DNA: TGTGCCAGCAGTTTAGATTGGAGGGAGAGCTCCTACAATGAGCAGTTCTTC.

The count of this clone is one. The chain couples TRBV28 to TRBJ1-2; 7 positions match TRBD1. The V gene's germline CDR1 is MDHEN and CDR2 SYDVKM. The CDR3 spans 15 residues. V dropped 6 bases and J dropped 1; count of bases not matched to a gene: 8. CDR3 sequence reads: CASSYGGGLNYGYTF. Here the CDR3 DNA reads TGTGCCAGCAGCTACGGAGGGGGCCTTAACTATGGCTACACCTTC.

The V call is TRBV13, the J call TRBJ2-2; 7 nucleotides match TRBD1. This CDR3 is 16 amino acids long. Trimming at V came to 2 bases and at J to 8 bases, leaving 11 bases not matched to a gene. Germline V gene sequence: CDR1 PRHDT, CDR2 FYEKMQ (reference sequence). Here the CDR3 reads CASSLFGTALRGELFF. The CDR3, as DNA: TGTGCCAGCAGCTTATTCGGGACAGCTCTGCGGGGGGAGCTGTTTTTT.

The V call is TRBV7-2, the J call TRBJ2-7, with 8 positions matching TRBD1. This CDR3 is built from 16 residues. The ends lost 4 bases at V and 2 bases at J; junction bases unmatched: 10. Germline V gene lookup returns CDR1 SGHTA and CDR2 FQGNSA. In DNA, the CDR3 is TGTGCCAGCAGCTGGTTAGGGACAGGTGATACCTACGAGCAGTACTTC. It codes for CASSWLGTGDTYEQYF.

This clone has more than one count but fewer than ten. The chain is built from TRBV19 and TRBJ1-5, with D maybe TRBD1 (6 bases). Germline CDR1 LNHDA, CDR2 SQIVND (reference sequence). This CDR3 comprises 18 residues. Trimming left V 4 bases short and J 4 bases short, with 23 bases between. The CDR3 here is CASSTSHRATVGNQPQHF. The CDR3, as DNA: TGTGCCAGTAGTACTTCCCACAGGGCCACGGTGGGGAATCAGCCCCAGCATTTT.

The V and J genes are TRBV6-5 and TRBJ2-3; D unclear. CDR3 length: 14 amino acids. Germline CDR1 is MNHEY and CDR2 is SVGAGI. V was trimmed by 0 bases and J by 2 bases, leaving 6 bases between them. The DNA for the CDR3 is TGTGCCAGCAGTTACTCGGGCCCCACAGATACGCAGTATTTT. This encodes CASSYSGPTDTQYF.

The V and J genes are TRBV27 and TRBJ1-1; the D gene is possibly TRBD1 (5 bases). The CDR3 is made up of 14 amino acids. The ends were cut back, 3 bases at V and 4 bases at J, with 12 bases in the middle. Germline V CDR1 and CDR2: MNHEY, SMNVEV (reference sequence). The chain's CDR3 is CASSFGGTGTEAFF. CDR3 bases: TGTGCCAGCAGTTTCGGGGGGACGGGCACTGAAGCTTTCTTT.

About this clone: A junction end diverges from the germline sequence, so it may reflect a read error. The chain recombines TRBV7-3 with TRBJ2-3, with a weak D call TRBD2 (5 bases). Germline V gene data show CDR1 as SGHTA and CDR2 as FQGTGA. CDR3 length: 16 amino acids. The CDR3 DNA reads TGTGCCAGCAGCTTACGAGCGGCTAATAGCAGAGATACGCAGTATTTT. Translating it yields CASSLRAANSRDTQYF.

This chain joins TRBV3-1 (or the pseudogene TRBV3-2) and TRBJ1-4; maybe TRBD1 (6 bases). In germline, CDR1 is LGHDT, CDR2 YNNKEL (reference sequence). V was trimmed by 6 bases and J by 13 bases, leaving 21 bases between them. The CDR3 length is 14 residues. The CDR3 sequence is CASRPGTRTGGLFF. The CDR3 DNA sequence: TGTGCCAGCAGACCCGGGACACGGACGGGTGGACTGTTTTTT.

In DNA, the CDR3 is TGTGCCAGTAGTCCCCGGAGGGGTCAAGAGACCCAGTACTTC. This sequence encodes CASSPRRGQETQYF. The genes are TRBV19 and TRBJ2-5; D might be TRBD2 (6 bases). Trimming cost V 5 bases and J 2 bases, with 12 bases left between them. This CDR3 contains 14 residues. Germline V CDR1 and CDR2: LNHDA, SQIVND (reference sequence).

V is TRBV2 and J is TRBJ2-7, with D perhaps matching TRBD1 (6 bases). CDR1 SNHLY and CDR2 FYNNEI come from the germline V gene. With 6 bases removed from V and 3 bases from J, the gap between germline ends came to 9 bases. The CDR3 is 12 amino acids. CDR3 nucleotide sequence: TGTGCCAGCAGGGACAGAGTCTACGAGCAGTACTTC. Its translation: CASRDRVYEQYF.

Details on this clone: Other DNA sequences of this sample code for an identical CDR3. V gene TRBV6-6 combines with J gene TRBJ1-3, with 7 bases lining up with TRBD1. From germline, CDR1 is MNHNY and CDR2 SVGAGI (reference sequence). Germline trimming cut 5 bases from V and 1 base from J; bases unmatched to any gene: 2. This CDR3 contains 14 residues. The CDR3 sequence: CASSGTASGNTIYF. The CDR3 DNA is TGTGCCAGCAGTGGGACAGCTTCTGGAAACACCATATATTTT.

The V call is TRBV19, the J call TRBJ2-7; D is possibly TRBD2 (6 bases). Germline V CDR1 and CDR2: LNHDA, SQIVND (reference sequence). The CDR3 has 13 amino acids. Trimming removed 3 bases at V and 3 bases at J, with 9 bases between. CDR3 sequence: CASSIRLGYEQYF. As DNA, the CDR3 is TGTGCCAGTAGTATCCGACTAGGCTACGAGCAGTACTTC.